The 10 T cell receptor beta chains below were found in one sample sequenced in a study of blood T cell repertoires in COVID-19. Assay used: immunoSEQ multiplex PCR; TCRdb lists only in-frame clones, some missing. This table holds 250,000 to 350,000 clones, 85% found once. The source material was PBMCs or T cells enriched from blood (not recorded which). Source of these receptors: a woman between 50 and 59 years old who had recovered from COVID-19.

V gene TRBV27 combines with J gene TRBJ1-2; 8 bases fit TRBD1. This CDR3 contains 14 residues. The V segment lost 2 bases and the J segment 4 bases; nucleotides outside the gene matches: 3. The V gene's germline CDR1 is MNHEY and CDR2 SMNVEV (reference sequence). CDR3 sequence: CASSLVGQGYGYTF. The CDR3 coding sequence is TGTGCCAGCAGTTTAGTTGGACAGGGCTATGGCTACACCTTC.

This CDR3 reads CASHTGTALYSGANVLTF. The CDR3 region has the DNA TGTGCCAGTCACACCGGGACAGCCTTATACTCTGGGGCCAACGTCCTGACTTTC. The chain links TRBV19 to TRBJ2-6; 7 bases agree with TRBD1. This CDR3 is 18 amino acids long. J lost 0 bases, V lost 8 bases, and 13 bases had no gene match. Germline V gene sequence: CDR1 LNHDA, CDR2 SQIVND (reference sequence).

The CDR3 loop is CASSWGDRTNTEAFF. The CDR3 DNA sequence: TGCGCCAGCAGCTGGGGGGACAGGACCAACACTGAAGCTTTCTTT. V is TRBV5-1 and J is TRBJ1-1; 8 nucleotides line up with TRBD1. The CDR3 sequence is 15 residues long. Losses at the gene ends were 3 bases for V and 2 bases for J; bases not matched to a gene: 6. CDR1 and CDR2 from the germline V gene are SGHRS and YFSETQ.

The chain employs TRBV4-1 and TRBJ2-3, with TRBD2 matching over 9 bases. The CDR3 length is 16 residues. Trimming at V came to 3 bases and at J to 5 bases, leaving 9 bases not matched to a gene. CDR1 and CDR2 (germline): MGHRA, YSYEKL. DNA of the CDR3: TGCGCCAGCAGCCACCTCTCTAGCGGGATCAAAGATACGCAGTATTTT. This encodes CASSHLSSGIKDTQYF.

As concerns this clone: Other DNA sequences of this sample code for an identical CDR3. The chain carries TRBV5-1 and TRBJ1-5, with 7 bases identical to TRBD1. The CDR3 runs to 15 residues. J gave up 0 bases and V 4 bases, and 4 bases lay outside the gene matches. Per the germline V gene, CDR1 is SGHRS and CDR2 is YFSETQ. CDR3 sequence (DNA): TGCGCCAGCAGCCTAGGGACAGATAGCAATCAGCCCCAGCATTTT. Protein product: CASSLGTDSNQPQHF.

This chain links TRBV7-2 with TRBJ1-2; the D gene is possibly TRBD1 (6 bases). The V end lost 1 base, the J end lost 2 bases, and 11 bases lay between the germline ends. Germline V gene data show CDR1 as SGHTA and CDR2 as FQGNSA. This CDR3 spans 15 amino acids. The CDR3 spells CASSLGGQRNYGYTF. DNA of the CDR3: TGTGCCAGCAGCTTAGGTGGACAGCGGAACTATGGCTACACCTTC.

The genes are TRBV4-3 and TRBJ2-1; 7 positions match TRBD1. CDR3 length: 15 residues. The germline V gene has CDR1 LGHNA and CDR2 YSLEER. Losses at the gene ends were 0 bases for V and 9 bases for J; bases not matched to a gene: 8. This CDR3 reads CASSQDFEGAVEQFF. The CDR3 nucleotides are TGCGCCAGCAGCCAAGATTTCGAGGGGGCGGTTGAGCAGTTCTTC.

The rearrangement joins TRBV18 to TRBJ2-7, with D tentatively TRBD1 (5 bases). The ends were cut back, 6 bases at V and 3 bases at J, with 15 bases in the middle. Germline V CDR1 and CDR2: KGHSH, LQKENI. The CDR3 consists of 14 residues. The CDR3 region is CASSLRESGYEQYF. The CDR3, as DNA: TGTGCCAGCTCTCTCAGGGAATCGGGCTACGAGCAGTACTTC.

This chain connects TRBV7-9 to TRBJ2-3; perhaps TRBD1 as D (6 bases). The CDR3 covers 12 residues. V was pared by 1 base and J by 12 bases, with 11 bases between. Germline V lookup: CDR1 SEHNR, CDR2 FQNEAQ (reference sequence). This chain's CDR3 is CASSLVTRGQYF. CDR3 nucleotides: TGTGCCAGCAGCTTAGTAACCAGGGGTCAGTATTTT.

CDR3 DNA sequence: TGTGCCAGCAGCGTAACAGATGGGGGGACCCCTGGGGCCAACGTCCTGACTTTC. Protein sequence: CASSVTDGGTPGANVLTF. The genes are TRBV9 and TRBJ2-6, with a possible D match to TRBD2 (6 bases). The CDR3 totals 18 residues. Trimming left V 1 base short and J 2 bases short, with 16 bases between. Germline V gives CDR1 SGDLS, CDR2 YYNGEE.